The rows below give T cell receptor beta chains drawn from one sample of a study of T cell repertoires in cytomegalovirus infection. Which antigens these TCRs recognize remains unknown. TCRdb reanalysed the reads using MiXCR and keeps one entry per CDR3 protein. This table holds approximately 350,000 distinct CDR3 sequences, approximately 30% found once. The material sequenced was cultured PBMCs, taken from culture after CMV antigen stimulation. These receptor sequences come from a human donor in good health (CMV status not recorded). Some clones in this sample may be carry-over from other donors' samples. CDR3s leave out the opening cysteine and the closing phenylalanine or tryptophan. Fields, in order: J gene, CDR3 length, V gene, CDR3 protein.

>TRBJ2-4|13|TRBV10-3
AISSGLARGEAQY
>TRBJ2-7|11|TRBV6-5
ASSYTRDNEQY
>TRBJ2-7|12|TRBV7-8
ASSSVAGGIIKY
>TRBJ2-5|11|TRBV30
AWSEGQQETQY
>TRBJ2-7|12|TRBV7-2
ASSLVGPTSEQY
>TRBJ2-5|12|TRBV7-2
ASSFRRGGETQY
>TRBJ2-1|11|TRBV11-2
ASRLQGANEQF
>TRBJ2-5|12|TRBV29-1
SVVEGAVGETQY
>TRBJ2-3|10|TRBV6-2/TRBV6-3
ASSYSRNTQY
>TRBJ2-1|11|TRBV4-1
ASSQDSGPEQF
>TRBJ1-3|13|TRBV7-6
ASTPDRLTGNTIY
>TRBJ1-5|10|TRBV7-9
ASSALNQPQH
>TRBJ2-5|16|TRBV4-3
ASSQDRGGAGDQETQY
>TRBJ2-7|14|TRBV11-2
ASSRGTGHPSYEQY
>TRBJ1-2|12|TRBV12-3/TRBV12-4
ASADGATNYGYT
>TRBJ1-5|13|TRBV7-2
ASSLGSVLNQPQH
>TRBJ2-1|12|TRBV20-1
SAARAGSYNEQF
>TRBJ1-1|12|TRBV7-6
ASSLGQGWTEAF